One TCR beta chain is described in this entry. Its target is unknown. The sample originates from a study of cytomegalovirus exposure and HLA in healthy donors. About the study: In terms of ancestry, the Caucasian-associated cluster contained about four fifths of the approximately 420 genotyped donors. Overall study results and limits: In a later analysis, HLA-associated beta chains showed higher expansion and lower generation probabilities than comparable chains.

V lost 2 bases, J lost 9 bases, and 14 bases lay in between. The germline V gene encodes CDR1 SNHLY and CDR2 FYNNEI. The CDR3 is 15 residues long. PCR primers comprised 60 Vbeta and 13 Jbeta primers. The protocol was immunoSEQ multiplex PCR, while the TCRdb copy is restricted to in-frame clones and leaves out a portion. Here the sample spans 100,000 to 150,000 clones, around 79% being singletons. The TCR was taken from a woman between 40 and 55 years old in good health and CMV-seronegative. Sequencing was done on a sample of PBMCs. This chain connects TRBV2 to TRBJ1-6, with unresolved D. CDR3 in amino acids: CASSERRLFGSPLHF. CDR3 nucleotide sequence: TGTGCCAGCAGTGAACGGCGACTTTTCGGTTCACCCCTCCACTTT. Full variable domain (rest looked up from reference TRBV2 and TRBJ1-6): EPEVTQTPSHQVTQMGQEVILRCVPISNHLYFYWYRQILGQKVEFLVSFYNNEISEKSEIFDDQFSVERPDGSNFTLKIRSTKLEDSAMYFCASSERRLFGSPLHFGNGTRLTVT.